This is a list of T cell receptor beta chains from one sample in a study of siplizumab effects on memory and regulatory T cells. Clones were sequenced by immunoSEQ multiplex PCR, and TCRdb holds only the in-frame ones, with some missing. The table has 94,000 or so clones, 90% to 95% seen once. The sample comprised CD8+ T cells sorted from blood. These TCRs come from a human donor in good health. The conserved cysteine and the conserved F or W are not part of the CDR3 here. The order of the fields is clone size, V gene, CDR3 protein. Clone size is stated in some rows and not others, as once, few, many or a class when expanded.

abundance: .
v_gene: TRBV19
CDR3aa: ASRKTGLSEAF

abundance: .
v_gene: TRBV4-1
CDR3aa: ASSQSQGGYGYT

abundance: once
v_gene: TRBV5-1
CDR3aa: ASSLEFYTGELF

abundance: .
v_gene: TRBV13
CDR3aa: ASSPPRGGLGQETQY

abundance: .
v_gene: TRBV6-5
CDR3aa: ASSYGTGKYEQY

abundance: .
v_gene: TRBV27
CDR3aa: ATGQLANQPQH

abundance: .
v_gene: TRBV4-2
CDR3aa: ASSQGSGLLHNEQF

abundance: .
v_gene: TRBV9
CDR3aa: ASSVGTPENIQY

abundance: .
v_gene: TRBV29-1
CDR3aa: SVEVGGAVTLEEQF

abundance: .
v_gene: TRBV10-1
CDR3aa: ASSTGGTEAF

abundance: .
v_gene: TRBV6-1
CDR3aa: ASSQTGAEAF

abundance: once
v_gene: TRBV7-8
CDR3aa: ASSLVAGGMNTEAF

abundance: once
v_gene: TRBV15
CDR3aa: ATSREGSDTEAF

abundance: .
v_gene: TRBV5-4
CDR3aa: ASSGGQGLMDEQF

abundance: .
v_gene: TRBV30
CDR3aa: AWSEREGPEAF

abundance: .
v_gene: TRBV15
CDR3aa: ATSRDLESSNEQY

abundance: .
v_gene: TRBV7-9
CDR3aa: ASSTGNQPQH

abundance: .
v_gene: TRBV5-6
CDR3aa: ASSLGAGLMSYT

abundance: .
v_gene: TRBV11-2
CDR3aa: ASSSGSADNEQF

abundance: .
v_gene: TRBV5-6
CDR3aa: ASSLGDRGTGELF

abundance: .
v_gene: TRBV6-5
CDR3aa: ASSNKYKDGEQF

abundance: .
v_gene: TRBV7-3
CDR3aa: ASSLSAGAKNIQY

abundance: .
v_gene: TRBV5-6
CDR3aa: ASAGDGSYEQY

abundance: .
v_gene: TRBV4-3
CDR3aa: ASSQDFLAGAPEQF

abundance: .
v_gene: TRBV6-5
CDR3aa: ASSGTGGWQETQY

abundance: .
v_gene: TRBV5-4
CDR3aa: ASSLVGGRVETQY